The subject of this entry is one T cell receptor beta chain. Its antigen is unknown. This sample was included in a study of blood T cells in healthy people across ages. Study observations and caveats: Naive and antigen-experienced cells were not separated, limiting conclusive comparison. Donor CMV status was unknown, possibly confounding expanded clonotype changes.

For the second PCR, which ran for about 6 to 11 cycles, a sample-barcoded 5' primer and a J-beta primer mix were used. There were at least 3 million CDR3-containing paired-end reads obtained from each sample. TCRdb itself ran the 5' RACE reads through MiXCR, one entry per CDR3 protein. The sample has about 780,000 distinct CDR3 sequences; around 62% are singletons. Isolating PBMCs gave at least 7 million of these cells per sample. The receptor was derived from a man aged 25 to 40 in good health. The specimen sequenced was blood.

The CDR3 loop reads CASSLYGGTYEQYF. The CDR3 nucleotides are TGCGCCAGCAGCTTGTATGGCGGAACCTACGAGCAGTACTTC. The V call is TRBV5-1, the J call TRBJ2-7; the D is unclear. Germline V gene data show CDR1 as SGHRS and CDR2 as YFSETQ. The CDR3 consists of 14 residues. Trimming shortened V by 1 base and J by 2 bases, and 10 bases separated the two germline ends.